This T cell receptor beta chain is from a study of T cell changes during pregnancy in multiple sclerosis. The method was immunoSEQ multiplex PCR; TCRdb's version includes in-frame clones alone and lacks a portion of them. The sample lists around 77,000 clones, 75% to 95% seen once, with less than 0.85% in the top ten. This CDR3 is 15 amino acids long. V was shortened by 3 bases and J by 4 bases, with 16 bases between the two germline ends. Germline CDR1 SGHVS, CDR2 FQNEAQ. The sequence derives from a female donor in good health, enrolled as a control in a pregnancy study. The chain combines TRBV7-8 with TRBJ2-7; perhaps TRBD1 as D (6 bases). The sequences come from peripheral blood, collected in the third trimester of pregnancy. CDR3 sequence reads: CASSFGPHGTYEQYF. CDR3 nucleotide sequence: TGTGCCAGCAGCTTTGGGCCCCACGGGACATACGAGCAGTACTTC.